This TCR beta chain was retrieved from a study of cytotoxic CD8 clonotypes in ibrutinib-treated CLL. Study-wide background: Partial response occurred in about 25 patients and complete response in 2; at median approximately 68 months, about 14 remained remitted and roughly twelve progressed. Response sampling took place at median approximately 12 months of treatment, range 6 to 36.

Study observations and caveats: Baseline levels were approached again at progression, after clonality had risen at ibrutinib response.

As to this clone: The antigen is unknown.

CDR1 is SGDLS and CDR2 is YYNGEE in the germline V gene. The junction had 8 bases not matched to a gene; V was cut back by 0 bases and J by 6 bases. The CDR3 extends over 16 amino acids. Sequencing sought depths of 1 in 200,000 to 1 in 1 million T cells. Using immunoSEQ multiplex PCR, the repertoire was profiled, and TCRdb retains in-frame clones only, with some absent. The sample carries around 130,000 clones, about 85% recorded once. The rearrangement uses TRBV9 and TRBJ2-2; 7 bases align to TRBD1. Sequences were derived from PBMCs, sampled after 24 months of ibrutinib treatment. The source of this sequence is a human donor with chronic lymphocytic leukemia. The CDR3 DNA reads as TGTGCCAGCAGCGTAGGAAAGGGGGCGCAAGCCGGGGAGCTGTTTTTT. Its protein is CASSVGKGAQAGELFF.